This T cell receptor (beta chain) was recorded in a study of cytomegalovirus exposure and HLA in healthy donors. V was pared by 1 base and J by 0 bases, with 7 bases between. The CDR3 runs 15 residues. CDR1 is SGDLS and CDR2 is YYNGEE in the germline V gene. The PCR contained 60 Vbeta and 13 Jbeta primers. The protocol was immunoSEQ multiplex PCR, while the TCRdb copy is restricted to in-frame clones and leaves out a portion. Its table records 95,000 to 110,000 clones. The rearrangement joins TRBV9 to TRBJ1-4; no firm D call. This sequence was found in a man in his forties or fifties in good health and CMV-seronegative. The sequencing sample was made of PBMCs. CDR3 nucleotides: TGTGCCAGCAGCGTATCTGACTCAACTAATGAAAAACTGTTTTTT. Its protein is CASSVSDSTNEKLFF. Drawing the rest from reference TRBV9 and TRBJ1-4, the complete variable domain is DSGVTQTPKHLITATGQRVTLRCSPRSGDLSVYWYQQSLDQGLQFLIQYYNGEERAKGNILERFSAQQFPDLHSELNLSSLELGDSALYFCASSVSDSTNEKLFFGSGTQLSVL.